These 7 T cell receptor beta chains share one sample of origin, sequenced in a study of T cell responses to AZD1222 COVID-19 vaccine (dated by TCRdb to the early 2020s). To prepare the library, the immunoSEQ multiplex PCR assay was applied. This immuneACCESS table, as held by TCRdb, lists in-frame sequences with V and J called but not all clones. Of the missing ones, under half trace to an unresolved V gene in checked studies; the others have no known cause. In this sample the table shows 100,000 to 150,000 clones, 91% of which occur a single time. 5% to 6.5% of the sample is taken by the ten largest. The sample's time point label, decoded: baseline before first vaccination. Sequences were derived from peripheral blood, sampled on day 0 of AZD1222 vaccination. The receptors originated from an adult in good health.

V is TRBV12-3 or TRBV12-4 and J is TRBJ2-5; the D is unclear. The CDR3 is 13 amino acids. V lost 0 bases, J lost 5 bases, and 7 bases lay in between. The CDR3 DNA reads TGTGCCAGCAGTTTAGCGCGAGCGGAGACCCAGTACTTC. Protein product: CASSLARAETQYF.

J is TRBJ1-4 and V is TRBV3-1 (or the pseudogene TRBV3-2); D is perhaps TRBD1 (5 bases). This CDR3 has 13 residues. Germline V lookup: CDR1 LGHDT, CDR2 YNNKEL (reference sequence). V lost 3 bases and J lost 8, with 10 bases in between. In nucleotides, the CDR3 is TGTGCCAGCAGCCACGGGGCGGGAGAAAAACTGTTTTTT. This codes for CASSHGAGEKLFF.

This sequence joins TRBV3-1 (or the pseudogene TRBV3-2) and TRBJ1-2; D uncertain. CDR1 and CDR2 from the germline V gene are LGHDT and YNNKEL (reference sequence). There are 14 residues in the CDR3. Deletions cut 1 base from V and 4 bases from J, with 10 bases between. CDR3 sequence (DNA): TGTGCCAGCAGCCAAGGGTCCGTCGGCTATGGCTACACCTTC. It encodes CASSQGSVGYGYTF.

The chain has TRBV19 and TRBJ1-2, with 10 bases lining up with TRBD1. Unmatched junction bases numbered 12, after V lost 6 bases and J lost 5 bases. The CDR3 totals 16 residues. Germline V gives CDR1 LNHDA, CDR2 SQIVND (reference sequence). The CDR3 here is CASSKSTGGALYGYTF. The CDR3 bases are TGTGCCAGTAGCAAATCGACAGGGGGCGCCCTGTATGGCTACACCTTC.

This clone was found once. The chain carries TRBV6-2 or TRBV6-3 and TRBJ2-7; D is ambiguous. Germline CDR1 is MNHEY and CDR2 is SVGEGT. Trimming took 0 bases from V and 0 from J, leaving 12 bases between them. The CDR3 contains 16 residues. The CDR3 coding sequence is TGTGCCAGCAGTTACTCGATACCGGAAAGCTCCTACGAGCAGTACTTC. This gives the protein CASSYSIPESSYEQYF.

This rearrangement joins TRBV5-1 to TRBJ1-4, with D perhaps TRBD1 (5 bases). The V gene's germline CDR1 is SGHRS and CDR2 YFSETQ. The CDR3 covers 13 residues. The V and J ends lost 1 base and 8 bases respectively, with 9 bases between them. For the CDR3, the DNA is TGCGCCAGCAGCTTGTTGACAGAGGAAAAACTGTTTTTT. This codes for CASSLLTEEKLFF.

This clone was seen only once. The chain couples TRBV3-1 (or the pseudogene TRBV3-2) to TRBJ1-3; D is perhaps TRBD1 (5 bases). CDR1 and CDR2 (germline): LGHDT, YNNKEL (reference sequence). Trimming pared 5 bases from V and 0 bases from J, leaving 8 bases between. This CDR3 is built from 14 residues. CDR3 in amino acids: CASSKRGSGNTIYF. DNA for the CDR3: TGTGCCAGCAGCAAAAGGGGCTCTGGAAACACCATATATTTT.